These 3 T cell receptor beta chains originate from one sample sequenced in a study of Ad26.COV2.S vaccination and SARS-CoV-2 variants. Profiling relied on immunoSEQ multiplex PCR, and the TCRdb table lists in-frame clones only, not all of them. The table shows around 300,000 clones, with under 90% occurring only once. Treatment: 15 to 20 received Ad26.COV2.S at low or high dose, single or two shots; about 5 received placebo; per-sample allocation not given. All samples were drawn on day 63, counting from the first vaccine or placebo injection. The sequencing used peripheral blood, collected in a trial of Ad26.COV2.S vaccine versus placebo. Receptor source: a person aged 18-65 years who received the Ad26.COV2.S COVID-19 vaccine or a placebo.

The rearrangement links TRBV14 to TRBJ2-3; 8 bases are a match to TRBD1. Germline V gene sequence: CDR1 SGHDN, CDR2 FVKESK. V gave up 1 base and J gave up 0 bases; unmatched junction bases: 15. The CDR3 covers 20 residues. CDR3 bases: TGTGCCAGCAGCCAAGGTTGGCCAGAACTGGACAGGGTGAGCACAGATACGCAGTATTTT. The encoded protein is CASSQGWPELDRVSTDTQYF.

V gene TRBV7-9 combines with J gene TRBJ2-7, with D hard to call. The CDR3 is 14 amino acids. Trimming took off 6 bases at V and 2 bases at J, with 14 bases between the two ends. Germline V lookup: CDR1 SEHNR, CDR2 FQNEAQ (reference sequence). Here the CDR3 reads CASSLSVEAYEQYF. Here the CDR3 DNA reads TGTGCCAGCAGTTTATCGGTTGAGGCCTACGAGCAGTACTTC.

The rearrangement links TRBV7-8 to TRBJ1-2; TRBD1 matches at 10 bases. V shed 1 base, J shed 4 bases, and the junction held 12 bases outside the gene matches. CDR3 length: 18 amino acids. The V gene's germline CDR1 is SGHVS and CDR2 FQNEAQ. The CDR3 sequence: CASSLVVGTGVSTYGYTF. CDR3 DNA sequence: TGTGCCAGCAGCTTAGTAGTCGGGACAGGGGTTTCTACCTATGGCTACACCTTC.